This T cell receptor (beta chain) was identified during a study of T cell repertoires in cytomegalovirus infection. Study summary: From public TCR beta signatures came an indication of both CMV infection and matching HLA type. General study points: People with CMV and the relevant HLA were identified by cumulative public TCR beta family frequency.

TCRdb reanalysed the reads using MiXCR and keeps one entry per CDR3 protein. The profile covers more than 300,000 distinct CDR3 sequences, with roughly 36% appearing a single time and roughly 14% taken by the ten largest. In regard to this clonotype: Its specificity is unknown.

The CDR3 has 15 amino acids. V was pared by 5 bases and J by 3 bases, with 10 bases of the junction left unmatched. Germline V lookup: CDR1 SGHAT, CDR2 FQNNGV. Here the sequenced sample was cultured PBMCs, taken from culture after CMV antigen stimulation. This sequence was found in a human donor in good health (CMV status not recorded). Some clones in this sample may be carry-over from other donors' samples. The J gene is TRBJ2-7, the V gene TRBV11-2; 7 bases match TRBD2. The CDR3 DNA reads as TGTGCCAGCAGCCGTCCGGCTAGCGGTTACTACGAGCAGTACTTC. This sequence encodes CASSRPASGYYEQYF. Based on the CDR3 plus reference TRBV11-2 and TRBJ2-7, the full variable domain is EAGVAQSPRYKIIEKRQSVAFWCNPISGHATLYWYQQILGQGPKLLIQFQNNGVVDDSQLPKDRFSAERLKGVDSTLKIQPAKLEDSAVYLCASSRPASGYYEQYFGPGTRLTVT.